What follows are 31 T cell receptor beta chains derived from one specimen sequenced in a study of OX40 agonist ivuxolimab in advanced cancers. Sequencing was performed with immunoSEQ multiplex PCR; in TCRdb, only in-frame clones are kept and a portion is missing. The table has tens of thousands of clones, 94% seen once. The sample consisted of CD4+ or CD8+ T cells sorted from blood, taken in a trial of the OX40 agonist ivuxolimab. The source of these receptors is an adult with an advanced solid tumor such as melanoma, head and neck, liver or kidney cancer.

The V call is TRBV7-8, the J call TRBJ1-1; unclear D gene. The CDR3 contains 13 residues. The germline V and J ends were trimmed by 5 bases and 1 base, with 8 bases remaining between them. The germline V gene encodes CDR1 SGHVS and CDR2 FQNEAQ. Here the CDR3 DNA reads TGTGCCAGCAGCCCCCACCCGAACACTGAAGCTTTCTTT. The encoded protein is CASSPHPNTEAFF.

The rearrangement joins TRBV29-1 to TRBJ1-2; D gene unclear. With 2 bases removed from V and 4 bases from J, the gap between germline ends came to 11 bases. The CDR3 has 13 residues. Germline loops: CDR1 SQVTM, CDR2 ANQGSEA. As DNA, the CDR3 is TGCAGCGTTGAAAGAGGAACAGCCTATGGCTACACCTTC. This gives the protein CSVERGTAYGYTF. Complete variable domain (other parts from reference TRBV29-1 and TRBJ1-2): SAVISQKPSRDICQRGTSLTIQCQVDSQVTMMFWYRQQPGQSLTLIATANQGSEATYESGFVIDKFPISRPNLTFSTLTVSNMSPEDSSIYLCSVERGTAYGYTFGSGTRLTVV.

The genes are TRBV9 and TRBJ2-3; TRBD2 matches at 9 bases. This CDR3 contains 15 residues. CDR1 SGDLS and CDR2 YYNGEE come from the germline V gene. The trim removed 3 bases at V and 0 bases at J, leaving 2 bases unmatched. The CDR3 coding sequence is TGTGCCAGCAGCGGACTAGCGGCTAGCACAGATACGCAGTATTTT. Its translation: CASSGLAASTDTQYF.

The gene calls are TRBV9 and TRBJ2-1; perhaps TRBD2 as D (6 bases). Trimming left V 2 bases short and J 5 bases short, with 11 bases between. This CDR3 has 14 residues. CDR1 SGDLS and CDR2 YYNGEE come from the germline V gene. CDR3 in amino acids: CASSVGDWNNEQFF. CDR3 DNA: TGTGCCAGCAGCGTGGGGGACTGGAACAATGAGCAGTTCTTC.

This rearrangement joins TRBV2 to TRBJ2-7; D may be TRBD2 (6 bases). CDR3 length equals 13 residues. The germline V gene encodes CDR1 SNHLY and CDR2 FYNNEI. V lost 4 bases to trimming and J lost 3 bases, with 10 bases between them. This chain's CDR3 is CASSGTGDYEQYF. The CDR3 nucleotides read TGTGCCAGCAGTGGGACGGGGGACTACGAGCAGTACTTC.

Turning to this clone: In the same sample, other DNA sequences code for this CDR3. The chain links TRBV11-1 to TRBJ2-1; D gene unclear. The V end lost 0 bases, the J end lost 8 bases, and 5 bases lay between the germline ends. CDR1 is SGHAT, CDR2 FQDESV, per germline (reference sequence). This CDR3 has 12 amino acids. The CDR3, as DNA: TGTGCCAGCAGCTTAGCGGGCCATGAGCAGTTCTTC. Protein sequence: CASSLAGHEQFF. The entire variable domain, with the rest obtained from reference TRBV11-1 and TRBJ2-1, is as follows: EAEVAQSPRYKITEKSQAVAFWCDPISGHATLYWYRQILGQGPELLVQFQDESVVDDSQLPKDRFSAERLKGVDSTLKIQPAELGDSAMYLCASSLAGHEQFFGPGTRLTVL.

The chain couples TRBV6-5 to TRBJ2-7; 8 positions match TRBD1. CDR3 length: 15 residues. Losses at the gene ends were 2 bases for V and 4 bases for J; bases not matched to a gene: 7. CDR1 is MNHEY, CDR2 SVGAGI, per germline. CDR3 sequence reads: CASSYPMDRDYEQYF. The CDR3 DNA reads TGTGCCAGCAGTTACCCTATGGACAGGGATTACGAGCAGTACTTC.

The V call is TRBV27, the J call TRBJ1-2, with TRBD1 as a possible D gene (5 bases). The CDR3 runs to 13 residues. Trimming cost V 5 bases and J 2 bases, with 9 bases left between them. Germline CDR1 is MNHEY and CDR2 is SMNVEV (reference sequence). CDR3 region: CASSTDRNYGYTF. CDR3 DNA sequence: TGTGCCAGCAGTACTGACAGAAACTATGGCTACACCTTC.

The CDR3: CSVDVAGPGTEAFF. Written as DNA, the CDR3 is TGCAGCGTTGATGTCGCAGGGCCGGGGACTGAAGCTTTCTTT. The chain employs TRBV29-1 and TRBJ1-1; D is possibly TRBD1 (5 bases). Trimming took off 3 bases at V and 5 bases at J, with 16 bases between the two ends. Germline CDR1 reads SQVTM; CDR2 reads ANQGSEA. The CDR3 extends over 14 amino acids. The full variable domain, completed using reference TRBV29-1 and TRBJ1-1, is SAVISQKPSRDICQRGTSLTIQCQVDSQVTMMFWYRQQPGQSLTLIATANQGSEATYESGFVIDKFPISRPNLTFSTLTVSNMSPEDSSIYLCSVDVAGPGTEAFFGQGTRLTVV.

The chain combines TRBV7-8 with TRBJ1-6; TRBD1 is a possible D gene (6 bases). Germline V CDR1 and CDR2: SGHVS, FQNEAQ. The CDR3 covers 15 residues. V lost 6 bases, J lost 9 bases, and 18 bases lay in between. CDR3 coding DNA: TGTGCCAGCAGTCTAGGGGCGGGGGGCGGTTCACCCCTCCACTTT. Amino acids: CASSLGAGGGSPLHF.

This rearrangement joins TRBV10-3 to TRBJ2-5, with a weak D call TRBD2 (5 bases). The CDR3 consists of 15 residues. Germline V gives CDR1 ENHRY, CDR2 SYGVKD. V lost 2 bases, J lost 1 base, and 11 bases lay in between. In nucleotides, the CDR3 is TGTGCCATCAGTGAGGTCAGACTAATCCAAGAGACCCAGTACTTC. It translates to CAISEVRLIQETQYF.

This clone is deemed medium-sized. The chain is built from TRBV5-1 and TRBJ1-1; no definite D call. V lost 3 bases and J lost 3, with 15 bases in between. The CDR3 has 15 amino acids. The germline gives CDR1 SGHRS, CDR2 YFSETQ. The CDR3 reads CASSSPISGYTEAFF. The DNA for the CDR3 is TGCGCCAGCAGCTCGCCTATCTCGGGGTACACTGAAGCTTTCTTT.

The CDR3 DNA sequence: TGTGCCAGCAGTTTGCGCCAGGGCAGCAATCAGCCCCAGCATTTT. Its protein is CASSLRQGSNQPQHF. This chain joins TRBV27 and TRBJ1-5; TRBD1 might be the D (5 bases). V lost 3 bases, J lost 1 base, and 10 bases lay in between. The CDR3 contains 15 residues. Germline CDR1 reads MNHEY; CDR2 reads SMNVEV (reference sequence).

The CDR3 coding sequence is TGCGCCAGCAGCCAAGTGCAGATCTCTGGAAACACCATATATTTT. Protein sequence: CASSQVQISGNTIYF. The chain joins TRBV4-1 to TRBJ1-3, with D hard to call. Trimming stripped 1 base from V and 0 bases from J, with 7 bases between. The CDR3 runs to 15 residues. In germline, CDR1 is MGHRA, CDR2 YSYEKL.

This rearrangement joins TRBV28 to TRBJ2-7, with 8 bases identical to TRBD2. The CDR3 totals 14 residues. CDR1 is MDHEN and CDR2 is SYDVKM in the germline V gene. V shed 2 bases, J shed 6 bases, and the junction held 6 bases outside the gene matches. The CDR3 DNA sequence: TGTGCCAGCAGTTTACCTCTCGGGGGGGGCGAGCAGTACTTC. Translated: CASSLPLGGGEQYF.

The genes are TRBV6-5 and TRBJ2-1, with D tentatively TRBD1 (6 bases). The CDR3 sequence is 12 residues long. Trimming removed 6 bases from V and 10 bases from J, with 13 bases in between. Germline lookup yields CDR1 MNHEY and CDR2 SVGAGI. The CDR3 loop is CASSLGHGEQFF. The CDR3 DNA reads TGTGCCAGCAGCCTGGGACACGGGGAGCAGTTCTTC.

The chain has TRBV29-1 and TRBJ2-1, with 8 positions matching TRBD1. Trimming removed 4 bases from V and 1 base from J; junction bases left unmatched: 12. This CDR3 contains 17 residues. Looked up from germline, CDR1 is SQVTM and CDR2 is ANQGSEA. As DNA, the CDR3 is TGCAGCGTTGCCGGGACAGGTCAGTTTCGGTCCTACAATGAGCAGTTCTTC. This gives the protein CSVAGTGQFRSYNEQFF.

V usage is TRBV29-1 and J usage is TRBJ2-7; D is possibly TRBD1 (6 bases). The germline gives CDR1 SQVTM, CDR2 ANQGSEA. Trimming shortened V by 7 bases and J by 0 bases, and 19 bases separated the two germline ends. CDR3 length equals 15 residues. CDR3 sequence reads: CSAAPNRVNSYEQYF. In DNA form, the CDR3 reads TGCAGCGCCGCCCCGAACAGGGTTAACTCCTACGAGCAGTACTTC.

The V call is TRBV10-3, the J call TRBJ2-7, with 8 bases aligning to TRBD1. The germline CDR1 and CDR2 sequences are ENHRY and SYGVKD. The CDR3 loop spans 14 amino acids. V shed 6 bases and J 6 bases; nucleotides not matched to a gene: 10. CDR3 protein: CAISLGTGSLEQYF. The CDR3, as DNA: TGTGCCATCAGCCTCGGGACAGGTTCTCTCGAGCAGTACTTC.

The chain combines TRBV18 with TRBJ1-2; 10 bases line up with TRBD1. The CDR3 spans 14 residues. Germline V gene data show CDR1 as KGHSH and CDR2 as LQKENI. V trimming: 3 bases; J trimming: 7 bases; junction bases outside the gene matches: 5. CDR3: CASSPGTGVPGYTF. The DNA of the CDR3 is TGTGCCAGCTCACCGGGGACAGGGGTCCCTGGCTACACCTTC. Full variable domain (missing parts from reference TRBV18 and TRBJ1-2): NAGVMQNPRHLVRRRGQEARLRCSPMKGHSHVYWYRQLPEEGLKFMVYLQKENIIDESGMPKERFSAEFPKEGPSILRIQQVVRGDSAAYFCASSPGTGVPGYTFGSGTRLTVV.

The rearrangement links TRBV19 to TRBJ2-2; 7 bases are a match to TRBD2. This CDR3 comprises 13 residues. CDR1 is LNHDA, CDR2 SQIVND, per germline (reference sequence). V trimming: 6 bases; J trimming: 6 bases; junction bases outside the gene matches: 4. The CDR3 sequence: CASRRTSAGELFF. CDR3 sequence (DNA): TGTGCCAGTAGGAGGACTAGTGCCGGGGAGCTGTTTTTT.

The chain uses TRBV4-3 and TRBJ1-2, with TRBD1 identical over 9 bases. The CDR3 has 14 residues. Per the germline V gene, CDR1 is LGHNA and CDR2 is YSLEER. The trim removed 2 bases at V and 8 bases at J, leaving 6 bases unmatched. The CDR3 sequence: CASSQFTGGRGYTF. CDR3 bases: TGCGCCAGCAGCCAATTCACAGGGGGCAGGGGCTACACCTTC.

The chain has TRBV9 and TRBJ1-1, with D possibly matching TRBD1 (6 bases). Trimming took off 3 bases at V and 3 bases at J, with 15 bases between the two ends. CDR1 and CDR2 (germline): SGDLS, YYNGEE. The CDR3 totals 15 residues. The CDR3 here is CASSAYRDLDTEAFF. CDR3 DNA: TGTGCCAGCAGCGCGTACAGGGACCTGGACACTGAAGCTTTCTTT.

The chain carries TRBV19 and TRBJ1-1; 9 bases agree with TRBD1. The V and J ends lost 2 bases and 1 base, in that order; junction bases with no gene match: 5. This CDR3 is built from 16 residues. CDR1 is LNHDA and CDR2 is SQIVND in the germline V gene (reference sequence). The CDR3 coding sequence is TGTGCCAGTAGTATACCCGACAGGGGGTGGAACACTGAAGCTTTCTTT. It specifies CASSIPDRGWNTEAFF.

This chain connects TRBV9 to TRBJ2-7, with D uncertain. CDR3 length: 14 residues. CDR1 is SGDLS and CDR2 is YYNGEE in the germline V gene. Trimming removed 4 bases from V and 5 bases from J, with 16 bases in between. Written as DNA, the CDR3 is TGTGCCAGCAGCCCTGGCGGCGCTGATCACGAGCAGTACTTC. It translates to CASSPGGADHEQYF.

The chain has TRBV28 and TRBJ2-2; D tentatively fits TRBD1 or TRBD2 (5 bases each). Germline-derived CDR1 and CDR2 are MDHEN and SYDVKM. The CDR3 is made up of 16 amino acids. V was cut by 2 bases and J by 5 bases, with 15 bases left in between. CDR3 nucleotides: TGTGCCAGCAGTTTACTTCAGGGAGTGGGTACCGGGGAGCTGTTTTTT. This gives the protein CASSLLQGVGTGELFF.

V is TRBV7-6 and J is TRBJ2-2; no reliable D call. CDR1 and CDR2 (germline): SGHVS, FNYEAQ. There are 15 residues in the CDR3. Trimming pared 5 bases from V and 5 bases from J, leaving 15 bases between. CDR3: CASSARPGQTGELFF. The CDR3 coding sequence is TGTGCCAGCAGCGCACGGCCAGGCCAGACCGGGGAGCTGTTTTTT. The full variable domain, its missing parts supplied by reference TRBV7-6 and TRBJ2-2, is GAGVSQSPRYKVTKRGQDVALRCDPISGHVSLYWYRQALGQGPEFLTYFNYEAQQDKSGLPNDRFSAERPEGSISTLTIQRTEQRDSAMYRCASSARPGQTGELFFGEGSRLTVL.

The rearrangement uses TRBV5-4 and TRBJ1-2; D uncertain. The CDR3 has 15 amino acids. The V gene's germline CDR1 is SGHNT and CDR2 YYREEE (reference sequence). Deletions cut 1 base from V and 3 bases from J, with 13 bases between. In DNA form, the CDR3 reads TGTGCCAGCAGCTTGTATGGGGAATGGGACTATGGCTACACCTTC. Encoded protein: CASSLYGEWDYGYTF.

CDR3 sequence reads: CASSLFYGRSQETQYF. The CDR3 bases are TGTGCCAGCAGCTTATTTTACGGACGGTCCCAAGAGACCCAGTACTTC. The chain uses TRBV7-9 and TRBJ2-5; D remains unclear. This CDR3 is built from 16 residues. CDR1 SEHNR and CDR2 FQNEAQ come from the germline V gene (reference sequence). The V gene lost 2 bases and the J gene lost 1 base, with 14 bases spanning the gap.

This clone has just a few counts. This chain connects TRBV19 to TRBJ2-1; no clear D gene. This CDR3 comprises 15 residues. Trimming pared 3 bases from V and 6 bases from J, leaving 15 bases between. The V gene's germline CDR1 is LNHDA and CDR2 SQIVND (reference sequence). CDR3 nucleotides: TGTGCCAGTAGTATCGGGCCCTCCGGCCCCAATGAGCAGTTCTTC. It yields the protein CASSIGPSGPNEQFF.

The chain uses TRBV11-3 and TRBJ2-3, with 7 bases matching TRBD2. With 3 bases clipped from V and 2 bases from J, the junction kept 5 bases outside the gene matches. CDR3 length: 15 amino acids. CDR1 and CDR2 (germline): SGHNT, YENEEA. CDR3 bases: TGTGCCAGCAGCTTGCGGGAGACCGCCACAGATACGCAGTATTTT. Its protein is CASSLRETATDTQYF.